This T cell receptor (beta chain) was sequenced for a study of radiation and T cells in renal cell carcinoma. Study outcomes and limitations: In blood, top tumor clones expanded by 2 weeks, shrinking by 4.

Notes on this clone: The antigen is unknown.

Data came from immunoSEQ multiplex PCR; TCRdb stores just in-frame clones and leaves some out. The profile covers about 160,000 clones, with around 90% appearing a single time and roughly 4% taken by the ten largest. Germline V gene lookup returns CDR1 LNHDA and CDR2 SQIVND (reference sequence). The CDR3 runs to 15 residues. Between the trimmed V and J ends, which lost 3 bases and 0 bases, there was a span of 9 bases. Specified time point: baseline pretreatment blood. The treatment: 15 Gy SBRT to primary tumor, nephrectomy 4 weeks later. After SBRT, blood was collected at 2 and 4 weeks, plus baseline. Clear cell pathology was present in this patient's renal cell carcinoma.

The source of this sequence is a woman in her 70s with renal cell carcinoma. Specimen: blood, collected from a patient whose treatment included radiotherapy and nephrectomy. The genes are TRBV19 and TRBJ1-3; D gene unclear. The CDR3 coding sequence is TGTGCCAGTAGTATTTCAGTTCGCTCTGGAAACACCATATATTTT. Translated: CASSISVRSGNTIYF.